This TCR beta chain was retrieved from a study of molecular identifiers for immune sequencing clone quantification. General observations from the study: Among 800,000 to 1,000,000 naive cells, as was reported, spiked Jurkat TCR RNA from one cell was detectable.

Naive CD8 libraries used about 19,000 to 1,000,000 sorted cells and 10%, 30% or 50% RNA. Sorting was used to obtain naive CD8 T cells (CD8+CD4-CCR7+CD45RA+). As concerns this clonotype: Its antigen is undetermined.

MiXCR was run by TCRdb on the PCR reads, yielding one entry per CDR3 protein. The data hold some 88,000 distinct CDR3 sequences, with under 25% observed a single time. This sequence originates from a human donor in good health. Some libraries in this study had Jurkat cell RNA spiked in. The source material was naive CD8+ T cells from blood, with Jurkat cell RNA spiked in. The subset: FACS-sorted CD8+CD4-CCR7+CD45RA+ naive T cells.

The CDR3 protein is CASSGTGGDTQYF. The CDR3 region has the DNA TGTGCCAGCAGTGGGACGGGAGGGGATACGCAGTATTTT. This rearrangement joins TRBV12-3 or TRBV12-4 to TRBJ2-3; TRBD2 aligns across 8 bases. V was clipped by 5 bases and J by 6 bases; unmatched bases: 4. The CDR3 spans 13 residues.